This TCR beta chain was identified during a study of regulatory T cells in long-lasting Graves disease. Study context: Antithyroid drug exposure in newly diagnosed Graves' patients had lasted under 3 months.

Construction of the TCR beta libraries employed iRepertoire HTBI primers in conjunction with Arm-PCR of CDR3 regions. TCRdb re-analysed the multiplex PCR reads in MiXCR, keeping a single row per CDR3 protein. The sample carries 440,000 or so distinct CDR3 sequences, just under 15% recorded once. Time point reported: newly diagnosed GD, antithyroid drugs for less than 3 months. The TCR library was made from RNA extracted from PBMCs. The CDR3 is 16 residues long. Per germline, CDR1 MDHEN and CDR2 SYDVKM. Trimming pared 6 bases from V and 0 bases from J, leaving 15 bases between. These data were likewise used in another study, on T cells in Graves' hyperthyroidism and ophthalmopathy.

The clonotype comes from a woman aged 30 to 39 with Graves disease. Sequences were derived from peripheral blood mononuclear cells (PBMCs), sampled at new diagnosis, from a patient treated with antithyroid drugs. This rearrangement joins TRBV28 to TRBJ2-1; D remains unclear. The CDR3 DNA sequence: TGTGCCAGCAGCCCTACTCGCACCTCCTCCTACAATGAGCAGTTCTTC. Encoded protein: CASSPTRTSSYNEQFF.